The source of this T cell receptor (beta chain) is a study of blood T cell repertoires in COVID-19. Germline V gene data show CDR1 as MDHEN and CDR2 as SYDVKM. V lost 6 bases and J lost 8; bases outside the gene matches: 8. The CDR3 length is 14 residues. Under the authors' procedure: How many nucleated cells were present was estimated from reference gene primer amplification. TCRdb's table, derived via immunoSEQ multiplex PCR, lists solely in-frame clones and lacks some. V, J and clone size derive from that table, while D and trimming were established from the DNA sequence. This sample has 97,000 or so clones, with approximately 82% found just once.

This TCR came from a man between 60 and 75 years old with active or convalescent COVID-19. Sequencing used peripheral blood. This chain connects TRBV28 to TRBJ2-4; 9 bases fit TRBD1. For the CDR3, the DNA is TGTGCCAGCAGCCCGGGACAGGGCCCATACATTCAGTACTTC. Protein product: CASSPGQGPYIQYF. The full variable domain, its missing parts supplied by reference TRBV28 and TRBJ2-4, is DVKVTQSSRYLVKRTGEKVFLECVQDMDHENMFWYRQDPGLGLRLIYFSYDVKMKEKGDIPEGYSVSREKKERFSLILESASTNQTSMYLCASSPGQGPYIQYFGAGTRLSVL.